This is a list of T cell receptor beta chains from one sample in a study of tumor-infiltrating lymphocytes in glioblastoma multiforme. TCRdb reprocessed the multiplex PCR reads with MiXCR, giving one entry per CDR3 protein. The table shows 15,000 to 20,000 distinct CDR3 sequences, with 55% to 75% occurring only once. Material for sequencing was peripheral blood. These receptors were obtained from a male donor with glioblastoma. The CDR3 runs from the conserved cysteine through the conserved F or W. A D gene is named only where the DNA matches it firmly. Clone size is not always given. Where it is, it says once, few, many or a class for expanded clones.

CDR3aa: CASSLGLAGGLSTDTQYF; CDR3nt: TGTGCCAGCAGCTTAGGACTAGCGGGGGGACTTAGCACAGATACGCAGTATTTT; v_gene: TRBV11-2; d_gene: TRBD2; j_gene: TRBJ2-3; abundance: few
CDR3aa: CVSSFQRKAFF; CDR3nt: TGTGTCAGCAGTTTTCAGAGAAAGGCTTTCTTT; v_gene: TRBV12-3/TRBV12-4; d_gene: NA; j_gene: TRBJ1-1; abundance: few
CDR3aa: CASSVDSGRAGDTQYF; CDR3nt: TGCGCCAGTAGTGTGGATAGCGGGAGGGCAGGAGATACGCAGTATTTT; v_gene: TRBV10-2; d_gene: TRBD2; j_gene: TRBJ2-3; abundance: NA
CDR3aa: CASSLRDEGRRSNQPQHF; CDR3nt: TGTGCCAGCAGTTTACGAGACGAAGGGCGAAGGAGCAATCAGCCCCAGCATTTT; v_gene: TRBV6-2/TRBV6-3; d_gene: NA; j_gene: TRBJ1-5; abundance: NA
CDR3aa: CSAREYIGVGTQYF; CDR3nt: TGCAGTGCTAGAGAGTATATAGGGGTGGGTACGCAGTATTTT; v_gene: TRBV20-1; d_gene: NA; j_gene: TRBJ2-3; abundance: NA
CDR3aa: CASRGLAGGFWDTQYF; CDR3nt: TGTGCCAGCCGAGGACTAGCGGGAGGGTTTTGGGATACGCAGTATTTT; v_gene: TRBV6-5; d_gene: TRBD2; j_gene: TRBJ2-3; abundance: many
CDR3aa: CASRHSGGANEQFF; CDR3nt: TGTGCCAGCAGGCACAGCGGGGGGGCCAATGAGCAGTTCTTC; v_gene: TRBV6-5; d_gene: TRBD2; j_gene: TRBJ2-1; abundance: NA
CDR3aa: CASSQETGLNTGELFF; CDR3nt: TGCGCCAGCAGCCAAGAGACGGGGTTGAACACCGGGGAGCTGTTTTTT; v_gene: TRBV4-1; d_gene: NA; j_gene: TRBJ2-2; abundance: NA
CDR3aa: CASSYFGVQWYGYTF; CDR3nt: TGTGCCAGCAGTTATTTTGGGGTACAGTGGTATGGCTACACCTTC; v_gene: TRBV6-5; d_gene: NA; j_gene: TRBJ1-2; abundance: once
CDR3aa: CSVDKMGTSGYYNEQFF; CDR3nt: TGCAGCGTTGACAAAATGGGGACTAGCGGGTACTACAATGAGCAGTTCTTC; v_gene: TRBV29-1; d_gene: TRBD2; j_gene: TRBJ2-1; abundance: many
CDR3aa: CASSYSGPEEETQYF; CDR3nt: TGTGCCAGCAGTTACTCGGGGCCAGAGGAAGAGACCCAGTACTTC; v_gene: TRBV6-5; d_gene: NA; j_gene: TRBJ2-5; abundance: NA
CDR3aa: CSNSPGVTAELFF; CDR3nt: TGTTCCAACAGCCCGGGGGTCACCGCGGAGCTGTTTTTT; v_gene: TRBV11-1; d_gene: NA; j_gene: TRBJ2-2; abundance: NA
CDR3aa: CSARDLRQTGNTIYF; CDR3nt: TGCAGTGCTAGAGATCTAAGGCAGACTGGAAACACCATATATTTT; v_gene: TRBV20-1; d_gene: NA; j_gene: TRBJ1-3; abundance: NA
CDR3aa: CASSSLSVVASTGTQYF; CDR3nt: TGTGCCAGCAGTTCCCTATCGGTCGTCGCTTCCACAGGTACGCAGTATTTT; v_gene: TRBV28; d_gene: NA; j_gene: TRBJ2-3; abundance: NA
CDR3aa: CACHGGTAYEQYF; CDR3nt: TGTGCCTGCCATGGAGGGACTGCCTACGAGCAGTACTTC; v_gene: TRBV6-5; d_gene: NA; j_gene: TRBJ2-7; abundance: few
CDR3aa: CASSQSGTGDDEQYF; CDR3nt: TGTGCCAGCAGCCAATCCGGGACAGGGGATGACGAGCAGTACTTC; v_gene: TRBV11-2; d_gene: TRBD1; j_gene: TRBJ2-7; abundance: NA
CDR3aa: CSVRGGLYNEQFF; CDR3nt: TGCAGCGTTAGGGGGGGCCTTTACAATGAGCAGTTCTTC; v_gene: TRBV29-1; d_gene: NA; j_gene: TRBJ2-1; abundance: few
CDR3aa: CASSLGVPGSCFF; CDR3nt: NA; v_gene: TRBV11-2; d_gene: NA; j_gene: TRBJ2-2; abundance: NA
CDR3aa: CASSRGSEAYGYTF; CDR3nt: TGTGCCAGCAGCCGTGGATCGGAAGCCTATGGCTACACCTTC; v_gene: TRBV5-4; d_gene: NA; j_gene: TRBJ1-2; abundance: NA
CDR3aa: CSAEGNEKLFF; CDR3nt: TGCAGTGCTGAGGGTAATGAAAAACTGTTTTTT; v_gene: TRBV20-1; d_gene: NA; j_gene: TRBJ1-4; abundance: NA
CDR3aa: CTSSLRLAVTIDTQYF; CDR3nt: TGTACCAGCAGCTTAAGGTTAGCTGTCACCATAGATACGCAGTATTTT; v_gene: TRBV11-2; d_gene: NA; j_gene: TRBJ2-3; abundance: NA
CDR3aa: CASSQDPNIPYEQYF; CDR3nt: TGCGCCAGCAGCCAAGACCCCAACATCCCCTACGAGCAGTACTTC; v_gene: TRBV4-1; d_gene: NA; j_gene: TRBJ2-7; abundance: few
CDR3aa: CVSSHPTTDGCTF; CDR3nt: TGTGTCAGCAGCCACCCCACGACAGATGGCTGCACCTTC; v_gene: TRBV6-5; d_gene: NA; j_gene: TRBJ1-2; abundance: NA
CDR3aa: CASSPPRFNYEQYF; CDR3nt: TGTGCCAGCAGCCCCCCCAGGTTTAACTACGAGCAGTACTTC; v_gene: TRBV11-1; d_gene: NA; j_gene: TRBJ2-7; abundance: large
CDR3aa: CASSAGLAGTSTDTQYF; CDR3nt: TGCGCCAGCAGCGCGGGACTAGCGGGAACTAGCACAGATACGCAGTATTTT; v_gene: TRBV5-1; d_gene: TRBD2; j_gene: TRBJ2-3; abundance: NA
CDR3aa: CASSYYEQYF; CDR3nt: TGTGCCAGCAGTTACTACGAGCAGTACTTC; v_gene: TRBV6-1; d_gene: NA; j_gene: TRBJ2-7; abundance: many
CDR3aa: CASSLVQGHNEQFF; CDR3nt: TGTGCCAGCAGCTTAGTACAGGGGCACAATGAGCAGTTCTTC; v_gene: TRBV11-3; d_gene: TRBD1; j_gene: TRBJ2-1; abundance: NA
CDR3aa: CSAHWGETQYF; CDR3nt: TGCAGTGCGCACTGGGGGGAGACCCAGTACTTC; v_gene: TRBV20-1; d_gene: NA; j_gene: TRBJ2-5; abundance: NA
CDR3aa: CSAGTPTGELFF; CDR3nt: TGCAGCGCCGGAACCCCCACCGGGGAGCTGTTTTTT; v_gene: TRBV29-1; d_gene: NA; j_gene: TRBJ2-2; abundance: once
CDR3aa: CSARGTANTEAFF; CDR3nt: TGCAGTGCTAGAGGGACGGCGAACACTGAAGCTTTCTTT; v_gene: TRBV20-1; d_gene: NA; j_gene: TRBJ1-1; abundance: NA
CDR3aa: CASSLARHPWGVHEQYF; CDR3nt: TGTGCCAGCAGCTTAGCACGACACCCCTGGGGGGTCCACGAGCAGTACTTC; v_gene: TRBV11-2; d_gene: NA; j_gene: TRBJ2-7; abundance: NA
CDR3aa: CSVEGDRGRAETQYF; CDR3nt: TGCAGCGTTGAGGGGGACAGAGGGAGGGCAGAGACCCAGTACTTC; v_gene: TRBV29-1; d_gene: NA; j_gene: TRBJ2-5; abundance: few
CDR3aa: CASSQGDSNTGELFF; CDR3nt: TGTGCCAGCAGCCAGGGTGACAGTAACACCGGGGAGCTGTTTTTT; v_gene: TRBV4-2; d_gene: NA; j_gene: TRBJ2-2; abundance: few
CDR3aa: CSVLGLAEETQYF; CDR3nt: TGCAGCGTTTTGGGACTAGCTGAAGAGACCCAGTACTTC; v_gene: TRBV29-1; d_gene: TRBD2; j_gene: TRBJ2-5; abundance: many
CDR3aa: CASSLDLGGRDTQYF; CDR3nt: TGTGCCAGCAGCTTGGATCTTGGGGGGCGCGATACGCAGTATTTT; v_gene: TRBV11-3; d_gene: NA; j_gene: TRBJ2-3; abundance: few
CDR3aa: CASSLRDSKDEQFF; CDR3nt: TGTGCCAGCTCACTACGGGACAGCAAGGATGAGCAGTTCTTC; v_gene: TRBV18; d_gene: TRBD1; j_gene: TRBJ2-1; abundance: few
CDR3aa: CASRGTGAQYF; CDR3nt: TGTGCCAGCAGGGGCACGGGGGCCCAGTACTTC; v_gene: TRBV12-3/TRBV12-4; d_gene: NA; j_gene: TRBJ2-7; abundance: NA
CDR3aa: CASSTPQWSNQPQHF; CDR3nt: TGTGCCAGCAGCACTCCTCAGTGGAGCAATCAGCCCCAGCATTTT; v_gene: TRBV6-1; d_gene: NA; j_gene: TRBJ1-5; abundance: many
CDR3aa: CASSQDLAGVYGYTF; CDR3nt: TGCGCCAGCAGCCAAGATCTCGCAGGCGTCTATGGCTACACCTTC; v_gene: TRBV4-1; d_gene: NA; j_gene: TRBJ1-2; abundance: many
CDR3aa: CASSSWDVNEQFF; CDR3nt: TGTGCCAGCAGCTCCTGGGACGTCAATGAGCAGTTCTTC; v_gene: TRBV11-3; d_gene: NA; j_gene: TRBJ2-1; abundance: large
CDR3aa: CASSFAGNEQFF; CDR3nt: TGTGCCAGCAGTTTTGCGGGGAATGAGCAGTTCTTC; v_gene: TRBV12-3/TRBV12-4; d_gene: NA; j_gene: TRBJ2-1; abundance: NA
CDR3aa: CASSQKSSYEQYF; CDR3nt: TGCGCCAGCAGCCAAAAAAGCAGCTACGAGCAGTACTTC; v_gene: TRBV4-1; d_gene: NA; j_gene: TRBJ2-7; abundance: many
CDR3aa: CAISGGPTSYEQYF; CDR3nt: TGTGCCATCAGTGGGGGCCCTACCTCCTACGAGCAGTACTTC; v_gene: TRBV10-3; d_gene: NA; j_gene: TRBJ2-7; abundance: NA
CDR3aa: CASLRQAGANVLTF; CDR3nt: TGTGCCAGCCTCCGTCAGGCTGGGGCCAACGTCCTGACTTTC; v_gene: TRBV6-1; d_gene: NA; j_gene: TRBJ2-6; abundance: many
CDR3aa: CSAREDTGELFF; CDR3nt: TGCAGCGCTAGGGAAGACACAGGGGAGCTGTTTTTT; v_gene: TRBV29-1; d_gene: NA; j_gene: TRBJ2-2; abundance: NA
CDR3aa: CANSLSRCYEQFF; CDR3nt: TGTGCCAACAGCTTAAGCAGGTGCTATGAGCAGTTCTTC; v_gene: TRBV11-2; d_gene: NA; j_gene: TRBJ2-1; abundance: NA
CDR3aa: CASSHPQPQTQYF; CDR3nt: TGTGCCAGCAGTCACCCCCAGCCACAGACGCAGTATTTT; v_gene: TRBV11-2; d_gene: NA; j_gene: TRBJ2-3; abundance: NA
CDR3aa: CASSLVVGTGYTF; CDR3nt: TGTGCCAGCAGTTTAGTAGTGGGGACTGGCTACACCTTC; v_gene: TRBV12-3/TRBV12-4; d_gene: NA; j_gene: TRBJ1-2; abundance: NA
CDR3aa: CASSPPTSGRKGNEQFF; CDR3nt: TGTGCCAGCTCACCGCCGACTAGCGGGAGAAAGGGCAATGAGCAGTTCTTC; v_gene: TRBV18; d_gene: TRBD2; j_gene: TRBJ2-1; abundance: NA
CDR3aa: CSVVKTYEQYF; CDR3nt: TGCAGCGTTGTCAAAACCTACGAGCAGTACTTC; v_gene: TRBV29-1; d_gene: NA; j_gene: TRBJ2-7; abundance: many
CDR3aa: CASSIPGGGQETQYF; CDR3nt: TGTGCCAGCAGCATTCCGGGAGGGGGGCAAGAGACCCAGTACTTC; v_gene: TRBV11-2; d_gene: TRBD2; j_gene: TRBJ2-5; abundance: few
CDR3aa: CAGRLGLHTGELFF; CDR3nt: TGTGCTGGCAGATTGGGACTTCACACCGGGGAGCTGTTTTTT; v_gene: TRBV6-6; d_gene: NA; j_gene: TRBJ2-2; abundance: NA
CDR3aa: CATSDSEGLSHEQLF; CDR3nt: TGTGCCACCAGTGATTCGGAGGGACTCTCACATGAGCAGCTCTTC; v_gene: TRBV24-1; d_gene: NA; j_gene: TRBJ2-1; abundance: NA
CDR3aa: CAISATSGTEQFF; CDR3nt: TGTGCCATCAGTGCGACTAGCGGGACTGAGCAGTTCTTC; v_gene: TRBV10-3; d_gene: TRBD2; j_gene: TRBJ2-1; abundance: NA
CDR3aa: CASSQDRGGGTDTQYF; CDR3nt: TGCGCCAGCAGCCAAGATCGCGGGGGGGGCACAGATACGCAGTATTTT; v_gene: TRBV4-3; d_gene: TRBD2; j_gene: TRBJ2-3; abundance: NA
CDR3aa: CVSSFASGTDEQFF; CDR3nt: TGTGTCAGCAGTTTTGCTAGCGGGACCGATGAGCAGTTCTTC; v_gene: TRBV12-3/TRBV12-4; d_gene: TRBD2; j_gene: TRBJ2-1; abundance: NA
CDR3aa: CASSPRWGRLAVGEQYF; CDR3nt: TGTGCCAGCAGCCCCCGGTGGGGCCGACTAGCGGTTGGGGAGCAGTACTTC; v_gene: TRBV11-2; d_gene: TRBD2; j_gene: TRBJ2-7; abundance: NA